This T cell receptor (beta chain) emerged from a study of blood T cell repertoires in COVID-19. Across the whole study: The origin of the acute and convalescent COVID-19 samples was the United States, Italy and Spain. In each case, the material was cDNA or gDNA derived from T cells, B-cell-depleted T cells, or PBMCs.

This clone is a singleton in its sample. Original processing methods: Amplification from reference gene primers served as the basis for estimated nucleated cell counts. Clones were sequenced by immunoSEQ multiplex PCR, and TCRdb holds only the in-frame ones, with some missing. The D gene and trimming were derived from the DNA, and the V and J assignments and clone size from that table. The repertoire consists of about 59,000 clones, with around 86% occurring once and the leading ten covering around 30%. Deletions cut 5 bases from V and 7 bases from J, with 21 bases between. The CDR3 runs to 15 residues. Germline loops: CDR1 MNHEY, CDR2 SMNVEV (reference sequence).

The sample consisted of peripheral blood. J is TRBJ2-7 and V is TRBV27, with D tentatively TRBD2 (6 bases). The sequence derives from an elderly woman with active or convalescent COVID-19. The CDR3 is CASSRRLGGLREQYF. For the CDR3, the DNA is TGTGCCAGCAGTAGAAGACTAGGTGGTCTACGTGAGCAGTACTTC.